This TCR beta chain was sequenced for a study of blood T cell repertoires in COVID-19. The table came from immunoSEQ multiplex PCR; TCRdb's copy has only in-frame clones and leaves some out. The sample shows approximately 89,000 clones, 70% to 90% of them seen only once. V was cut by 1 base and J by 11 bases, with 17 bases left in between. Germline V gene lookup returns CDR1 SGHAT and CDR2 FQNNGV. This CDR3 is built from 14 residues. The receptor was isolated from a woman aged 70-85 years with active or convalescent COVID-19. The sample consisted of peripheral blood. The chain links TRBV11-2 to TRBJ1-1; D unresolved. The CDR3 is CASSLAGSGPRAFF. The CDR3 DNA reads TGTGCCAGCAGCTTAGCGGGTTCTGGCCCCCGGGCTTTCTTT.